The sequence of this TCR beta chain was determined in a study of blood T cells in healthy people across ages. The germline CDR1 and CDR2 sequences are LNHNV and YYDKDF (reference sequence). After removal of 4 bases from V and 3 bases from J, the junction contained 6 bases not matched to a gene. This CDR3 region has 16 residues. Sample-barcoded 5' priming and a J-beta primer mix drove a second PCR of about 6 to 12 cycles. Sequencing of every sample gave 2.5 million or more CDR3-containing paired-end reads. TCRdb reprocessed the 5' RACE reads via MiXCR and lists one record per CDR3 protein. Seen here are around 940,000 distinct CDR3 sequences, roughly 51% observed once, and the top ten hold roughly a fifth.

The sequencing input was blood. The chain is built from TRBV15 and TRBJ2-5; 12 bases map to TRBD2. The source is a woman aged 55-69 years in good health. The CDR3, as DNA: TGTGCCACCAGCAAACGACTAGCGGGAGAGAAAGAGACCCAGTACTTC. It is translated as CATSKRLAGEKETQYF.